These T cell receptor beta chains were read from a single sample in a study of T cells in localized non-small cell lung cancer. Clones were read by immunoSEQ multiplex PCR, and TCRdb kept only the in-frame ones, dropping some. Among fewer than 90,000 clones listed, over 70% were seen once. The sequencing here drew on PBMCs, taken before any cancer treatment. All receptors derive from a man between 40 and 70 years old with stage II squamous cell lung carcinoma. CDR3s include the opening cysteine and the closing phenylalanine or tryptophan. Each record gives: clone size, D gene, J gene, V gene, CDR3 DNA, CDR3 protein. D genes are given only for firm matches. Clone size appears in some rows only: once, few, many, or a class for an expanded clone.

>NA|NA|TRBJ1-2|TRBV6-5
TGTGCCAGCAGTCGGACGGGTTTTGTCTATGGCTACACCTTC
CASSRTGFVYGYTF
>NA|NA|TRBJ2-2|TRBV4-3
TGCGCCAGCAGCCAAGTCCCCGGGACGAACACCGGGGAGCTGTTTTTT
CASSQVPGTNTGELFF
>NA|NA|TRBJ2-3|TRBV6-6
TGTGCCAGCAGGGCCACAGATACGCAGTATTTT
CASRATDTQYF
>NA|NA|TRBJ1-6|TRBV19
TGTGCCAGTAGTATAGGGTCGAGCTCCTATAATTCACCCCTCCACTTT
CASSIGSSSYNSPLHF
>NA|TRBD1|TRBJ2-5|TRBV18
TGTGCCAGCTCACCAAGACAGGGGTCGGGAGAGACCCAGTACTTC
CASSPRQGSGETQYF
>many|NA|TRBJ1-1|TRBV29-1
TGCAGCGTTCAGCAGATAGAAGCTTTCTTT
CSVQQIEAFF
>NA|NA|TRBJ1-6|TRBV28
TGTGCCAGCTGGGGAGGGGTTGGGAATTCACCCCTCCACTTT
CASWGGVGNSPLHF
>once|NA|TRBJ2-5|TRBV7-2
TGTGCCAGTTCGGGGGACGGCGCCCGACAAGAGACCCAGTACTTC
CASSGDGARQETQYF
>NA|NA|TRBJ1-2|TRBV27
TGTGCCAGCAGTCTAGGGGTGGGGAACTATGGCTACACCTTC
CASSLGVGNYGYTF
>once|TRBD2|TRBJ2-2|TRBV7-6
TGTGCCAGCAGCTTAGGGGGAGGGGAATTGAACACCGGGGAGCTGTTTTTT
CASSLGGGELNTGELFF
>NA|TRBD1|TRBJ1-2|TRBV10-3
TGTGCCATCAGTGAGCTAGAGACAGGGGCGAGTGGCTACACCTTC
CAISELETGASGYTF
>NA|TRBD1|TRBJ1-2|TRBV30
TGTGCCTGGAGGATAGACAGGGGCTTCGACTATGGCTACACCTTC
CAWRIDRGFDYGYTF
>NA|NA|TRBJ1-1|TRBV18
TGTGCCAGCTCAATACAGGGGAACACTGAAGCTTTCTTT
CASSIQGNTEAFF
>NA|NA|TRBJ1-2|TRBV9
TGTGCCAGCAGGTCAGGGACCGCCCCCTATGGCTACACCTTC
CASRSGTAPYGYTF
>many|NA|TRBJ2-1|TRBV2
TGTGCCAGCAGTGGATACAATGAGCAGTTCTTC
CASSGYNEQFF
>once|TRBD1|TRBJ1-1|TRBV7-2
TGTGCCAGCAGGGGACAGGGGAGGAACACTGAAGCTTTCTTT
CASRGQGRNTEAFF
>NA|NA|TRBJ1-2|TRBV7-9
TGTGCCAGCAGCTTAGCGAGGGGCAGGGCCCAAGGGGGCTACACCTTC
CASSLARGRAQGGYTF
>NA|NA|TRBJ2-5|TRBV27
TGTGCCAGCAGCCCTTCTTTTATTGAGACCCAGTACTTC
CASSPSFIETQYF
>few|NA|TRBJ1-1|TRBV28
TGTGCCAGCAGTTTAGGGGGGTTTCCCACTGAAGCTTTCTTT
CASSLGGFPTEAFF
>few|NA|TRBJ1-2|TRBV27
TGTGCCAGCAGTTTCGGACAGAGCTATGGCTACACCTTC
CASSFGQSYGYTF
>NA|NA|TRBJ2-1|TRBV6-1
TGTGCCAGCAGTGACTGGAGCTCCTACAATGAGCAGTTCTTC
CASSDWSSYNEQFF
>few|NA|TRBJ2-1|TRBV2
TGTGCCAGCTGTGAAATAGGAAACTACAATGAGCAGTTCTTC
CASCEIGNYNEQFF
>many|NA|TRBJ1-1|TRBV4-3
TGCGCCAGCAGCCAAGCAGGGAACACTGAAGCTTTCTTT
CASSQAGNTEAFF
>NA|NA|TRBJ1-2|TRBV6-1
TGTGCCAGCAGTGCTACCGGGACGGCTAACTATGGCTACACCTTC
CASSATGTANYGYTF
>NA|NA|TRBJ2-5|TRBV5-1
TGCGCCAGCAGTCTTCTTGGGGCCCAAGAGACCCAGTACTTC
CASSLLGAQETQYF
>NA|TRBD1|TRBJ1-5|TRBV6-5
TGTGCCAGCAGTTTCCGACAGGGGCGTCAAGGTTTTCCCCAGCATTTT
CASSFRQGRQGFPQHF
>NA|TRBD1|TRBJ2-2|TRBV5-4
TGTGCCAGCAGCCCGGGGACAGGGGCTGACGGGGAGCTGTTTTTT
CASSPGTGADGELFF
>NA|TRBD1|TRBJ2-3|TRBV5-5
TGTGCCAGCAGCTTCGGGACAGGGAGAACAGATACGCAGTATTTT
CASSFGTGRTDTQYF
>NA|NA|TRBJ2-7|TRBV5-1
TGCGCCAGCAGCCTATACGTCGGCTACGAGCAGTACTTC
CASSLYVGYEQYF
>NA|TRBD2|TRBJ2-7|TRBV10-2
TGCGCCAGCAACGGGGGGACCTACGAGCAGTACTTC
CASNGGTYEQYF
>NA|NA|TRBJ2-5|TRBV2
TGTGCCAGCAGTGGGGCAGGGGGGGAGACCCAGTACTTC
CASSGAGGETQYF
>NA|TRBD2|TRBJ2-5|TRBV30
TGTGCCTGGAGTAACGGCGGGAGCGGAGAGACCCAGTACTTC
CAWSNGGSGETQYF
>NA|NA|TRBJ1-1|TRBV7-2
TGTGCCAGCAGCTTAGGACAGTTGAACACTGAAGCTTTCTTT
CASSLGQLNTEAFF
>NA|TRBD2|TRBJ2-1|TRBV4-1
TGCGCCAGCAGCCCGAGACTAGCACAGAATGAGCAGTTCTTC
CASSPRLAQNEQFF
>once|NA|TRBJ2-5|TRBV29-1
TGCAGCGTTGGCCCCCAAGAGACCCAGTACTTC
CSVGPQETQYF
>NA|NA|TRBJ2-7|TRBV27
TGTGCCAGCAGTTTAATTGGGACACCACTAAAGGGCTACGAGCAGTACTTC
CASSLIGTPLKGYEQYF
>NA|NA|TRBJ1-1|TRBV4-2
TGTGCCAGCAGCCAACCTGGTGCTAGAGACGAAGCTTTCTTT
CASSQPGARDEAFF
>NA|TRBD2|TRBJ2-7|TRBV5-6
TGTGCCAGCAGCCCCTGGGAGGGAGTCTACGAGCAGTACTTC
CASSPWEGVYEQYF
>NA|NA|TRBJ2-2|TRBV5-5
TGTGCCAGCAGCCCCTACAGGGTTAATGTTGCCGGGGAGCTGTTTTTT
CASSPYRVNVAGELFF
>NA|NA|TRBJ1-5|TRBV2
TGTGCCAGCAGACCCGACAGCTTCAATCAGCCCCAGCATTTT
CASRPDSFNQPQHF
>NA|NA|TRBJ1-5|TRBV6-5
TGTGCCAGCAGTTACTCCCAGTATAGCAATCAGCCCCAGCATTTT
CASSYSQYSNQPQHF
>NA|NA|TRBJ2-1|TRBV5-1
TGCGCCAGCACGCGGGAAACCGGAAGGAATGAGCAGTTCTTC
CASTRETGRNEQFF
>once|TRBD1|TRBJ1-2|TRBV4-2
TGTGCCAGCAGCCAAGTAGGACAGGTCTATGGCTACACCTTC
CASSQVGQVYGYTF
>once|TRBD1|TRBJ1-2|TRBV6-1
TGTGCCAGCAGTTTTCCGGGACAGTCTAACTATGGCTACACCTTC
CASSFPGQSNYGYTF
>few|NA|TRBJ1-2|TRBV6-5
TGTGCCAGCAGTCCTCAGCGGACTAACTATGGCTACACCTTC
CASSPQRTNYGYTF
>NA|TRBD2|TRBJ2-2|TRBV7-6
TGTGCCAGCAGCTTCGGGACTAGCGGGAGATTCCCCGGGGAGCTGTTTTTT
CASSFGTSGRFPGELFF
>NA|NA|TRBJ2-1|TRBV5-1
TGCGCCAGCAGCTCACGTGGGGATCGGATAAACAATGAGCAGTTCTTC
CASSSRGDRINNEQFF
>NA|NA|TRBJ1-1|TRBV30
TGTGCCTGGGCGACAGGAATAATGAACACTGAAGCTTTCTTT
CAWATGIMNTEAFF
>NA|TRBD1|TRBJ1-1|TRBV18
TGTGCCAGCTCACCTATATTGACAGGGAGGAACACTGAAGCTTTCTTT
CASSPILTGRNTEAFF
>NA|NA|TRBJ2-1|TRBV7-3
TGTGCCAGCAGTCCCACCCAGGCCAATGAGCAGTTCTTC
CASSPTQANEQFF
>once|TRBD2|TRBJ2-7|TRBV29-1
TGCAGCGCCGGGACTATCAACTCCTACGAGCAGTACTTC
CSAGTINSYEQYF
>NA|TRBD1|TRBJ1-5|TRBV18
TGTGCCAGCTCCCCCACAGGGGGCAGGCAGCCCCAGCATTTT
CASSPTGGRQPQHF
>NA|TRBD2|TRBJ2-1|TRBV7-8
TGTGCCAGCAGCTTCAGGACTAGCGTTAATGAGCAGTTCTTC
CASSFRTSVNEQFF
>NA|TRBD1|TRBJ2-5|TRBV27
TGTGCCAGCAGTTGGGACAGGGGATTGGAGACCCAGTACTTC
CASSWDRGLETQYF